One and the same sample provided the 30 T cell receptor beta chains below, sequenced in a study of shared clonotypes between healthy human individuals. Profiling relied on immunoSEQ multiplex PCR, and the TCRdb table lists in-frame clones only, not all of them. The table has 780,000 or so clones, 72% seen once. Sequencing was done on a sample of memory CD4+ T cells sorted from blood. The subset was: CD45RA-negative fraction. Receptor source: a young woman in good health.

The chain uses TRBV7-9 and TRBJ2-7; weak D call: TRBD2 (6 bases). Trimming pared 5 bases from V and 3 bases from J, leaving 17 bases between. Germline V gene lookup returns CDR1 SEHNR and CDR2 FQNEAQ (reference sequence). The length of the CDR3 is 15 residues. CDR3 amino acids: CASSPTGGKNYEQYF. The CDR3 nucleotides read TGTGCCAGCAGCCCAACAGGAGGGAAGAACTACGAGCAGTACTTC.

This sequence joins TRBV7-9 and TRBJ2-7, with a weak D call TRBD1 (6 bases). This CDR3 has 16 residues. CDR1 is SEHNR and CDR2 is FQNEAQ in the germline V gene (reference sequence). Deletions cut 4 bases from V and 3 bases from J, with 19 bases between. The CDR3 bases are TGTGCCAGCAGCTCCCAAGGGGGTTCTTACTACTACGAGCAGTACTTC. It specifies CASSSQGGSYYYEQYF.

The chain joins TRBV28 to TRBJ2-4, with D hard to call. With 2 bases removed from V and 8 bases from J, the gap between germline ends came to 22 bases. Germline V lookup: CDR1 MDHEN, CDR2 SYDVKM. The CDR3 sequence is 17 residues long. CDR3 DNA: TGTGCCAGCAGTTTACCCTCCACCGGGTCTCCCTCGGACATTCAGTACTTC. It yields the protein CASSLPSTGSPSDIQYF.

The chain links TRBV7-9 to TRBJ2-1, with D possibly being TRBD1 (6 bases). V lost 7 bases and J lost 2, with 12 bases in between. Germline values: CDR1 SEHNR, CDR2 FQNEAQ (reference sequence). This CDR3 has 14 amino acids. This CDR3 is CASIMTGPYNEQFF. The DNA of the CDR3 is TGTGCCAGCATCATGACAGGCCCCTACAATGAGCAGTTCTTC.

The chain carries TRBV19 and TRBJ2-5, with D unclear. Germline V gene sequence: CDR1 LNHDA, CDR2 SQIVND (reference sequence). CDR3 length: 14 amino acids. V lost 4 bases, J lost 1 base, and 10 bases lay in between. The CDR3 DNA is TGTGCCAGTAGTAGCAGGAATCTCCAAGAGACCCAGTACTTC. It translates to CASSSRNLQETQYF. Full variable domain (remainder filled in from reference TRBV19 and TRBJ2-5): DGGITQSPKYLFRKEGQNVTLSCEQNLNHDAMYWYRQDPGQGLRLIYYSQIVNDFQKGDIAEGYSVSREKKESFPLTVTSAQKNPTAFYLCASSSRNLQETQYFGPGTRLLVL.

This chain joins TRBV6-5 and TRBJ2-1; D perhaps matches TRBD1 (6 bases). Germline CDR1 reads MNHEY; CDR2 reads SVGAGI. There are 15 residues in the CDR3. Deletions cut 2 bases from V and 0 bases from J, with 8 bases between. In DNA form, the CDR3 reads TGTGCCAGCAGTTACCGGGACAACTCCTACAATGAGCAGTTCTTC. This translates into CASSYRDNSYNEQFF.

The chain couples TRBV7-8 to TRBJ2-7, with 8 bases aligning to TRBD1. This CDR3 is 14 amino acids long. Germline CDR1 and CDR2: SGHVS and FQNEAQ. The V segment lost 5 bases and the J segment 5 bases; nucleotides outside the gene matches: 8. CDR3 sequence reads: CASSPRQGSHEQYF. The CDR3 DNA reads TGTGCCAGCAGCCCACGACAGGGGAGCCACGAGCAGTACTTC.

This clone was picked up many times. CDR3: CASSDEGQGQSEAFF. Here the CDR3 DNA reads TGTGCCAGCAGTGACGAGGGACAGGGTCAATCTGAAGCTTTCTTT. The chain recombines TRBV2 with TRBJ1-1, with TRBD1 identical over 9 bases. This CDR3 is 15 amino acids long. The V and J ends lost 3 bases and 6 bases, in that order; junction bases with no gene match: 8. The germline V gene encodes CDR1 SNHLY and CDR2 FYNNEI.

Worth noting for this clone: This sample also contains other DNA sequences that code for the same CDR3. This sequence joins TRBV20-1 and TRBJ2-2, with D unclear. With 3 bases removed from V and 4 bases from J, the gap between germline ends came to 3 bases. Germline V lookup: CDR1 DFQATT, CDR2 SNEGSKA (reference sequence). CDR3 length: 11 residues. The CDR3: CSASGTGELFF. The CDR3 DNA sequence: TGCAGTGCTAGCGGCACCGGGGAGCTGTTTTTT.

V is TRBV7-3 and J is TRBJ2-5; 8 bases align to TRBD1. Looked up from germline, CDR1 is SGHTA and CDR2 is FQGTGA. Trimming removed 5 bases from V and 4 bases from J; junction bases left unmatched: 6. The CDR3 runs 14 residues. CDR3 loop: CASSRFDRGETQYF. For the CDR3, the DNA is TGTGCCAGCAGCCGTTTCGACAGGGGAGAGACCCAGTACTTC.

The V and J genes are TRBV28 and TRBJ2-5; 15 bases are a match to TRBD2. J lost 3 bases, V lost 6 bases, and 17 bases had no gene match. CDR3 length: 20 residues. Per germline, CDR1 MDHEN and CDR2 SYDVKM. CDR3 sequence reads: CASSPPQRTSGRAYKETQYF. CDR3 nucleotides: TGTGCCAGCAGCCCTCCCCAGCGGACTAGCGGGAGGGCCTATAAAGAGACCCAGTACTTC.

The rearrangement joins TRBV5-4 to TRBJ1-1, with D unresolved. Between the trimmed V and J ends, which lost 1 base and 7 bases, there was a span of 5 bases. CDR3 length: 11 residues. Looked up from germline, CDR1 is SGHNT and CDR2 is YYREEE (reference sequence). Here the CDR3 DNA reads TGTGCCAGCAGCTTGTCCAGTGAAGCTTTCTTT. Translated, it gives CASSLSSEAFF.

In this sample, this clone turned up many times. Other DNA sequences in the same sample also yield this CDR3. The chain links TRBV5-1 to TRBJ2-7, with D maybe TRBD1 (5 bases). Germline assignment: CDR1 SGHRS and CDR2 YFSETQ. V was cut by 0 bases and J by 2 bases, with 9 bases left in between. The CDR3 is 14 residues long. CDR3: CASSLGQGPYEQYF. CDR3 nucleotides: TGCGCCAGCAGCTTGGGCCAGGGTCCCTACGAGCAGTACTTC.

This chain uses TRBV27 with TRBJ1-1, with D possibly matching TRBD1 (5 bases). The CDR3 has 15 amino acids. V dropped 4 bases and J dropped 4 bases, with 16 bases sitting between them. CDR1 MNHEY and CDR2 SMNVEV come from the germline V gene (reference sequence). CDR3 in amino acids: CASSYKAAGLTEAFF. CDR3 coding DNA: TGTGCCAGCAGTTACAAGGCGGCAGGGCTCACTGAAGCTTTCTTT.

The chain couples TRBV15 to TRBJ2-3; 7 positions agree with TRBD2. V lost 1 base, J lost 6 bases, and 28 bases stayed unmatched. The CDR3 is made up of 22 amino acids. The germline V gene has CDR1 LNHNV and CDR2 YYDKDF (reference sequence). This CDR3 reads CATSRGLVSYLSWEGFMDTQYF. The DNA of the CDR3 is TGTGCCACCAGCAGAGGCCTCGTTTCTTACCTTTCGTGGGAGGGCTTCATGGATACGCAGTATTTT.

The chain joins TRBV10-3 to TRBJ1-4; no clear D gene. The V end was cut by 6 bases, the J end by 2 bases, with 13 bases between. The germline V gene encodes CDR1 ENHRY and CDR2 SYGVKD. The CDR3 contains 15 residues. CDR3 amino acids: CAIRSAGATNEKLFF. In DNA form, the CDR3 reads TGTGCCATCAGATCGGCCGGAGCTACTAATGAAAAACTGTTTTTT.

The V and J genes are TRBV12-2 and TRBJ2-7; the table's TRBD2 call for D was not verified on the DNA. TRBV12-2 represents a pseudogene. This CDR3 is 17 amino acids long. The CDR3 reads CASRSPRDGRIIYEQYF. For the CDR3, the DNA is TGTGCAAGTCGCTCCCCCCGAGACGGGAGGATAATCTACGAGCAGTACTTC.

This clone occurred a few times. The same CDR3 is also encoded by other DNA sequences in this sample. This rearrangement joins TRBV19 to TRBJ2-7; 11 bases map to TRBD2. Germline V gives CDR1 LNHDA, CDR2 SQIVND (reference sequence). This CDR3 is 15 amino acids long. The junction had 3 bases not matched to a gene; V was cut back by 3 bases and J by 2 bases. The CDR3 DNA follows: TGTGCCAGTAGTATTCTAGCGGGAGGCCCCTACGAGCAGTACTTC. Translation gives CASSILAGGPYEQYF.

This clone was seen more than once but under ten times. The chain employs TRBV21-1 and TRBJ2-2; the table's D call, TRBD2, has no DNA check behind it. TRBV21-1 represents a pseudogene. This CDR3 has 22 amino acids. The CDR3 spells CASSKSNKVGRLAGANTGELFF. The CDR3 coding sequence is TGTGCCAGCAGCAAATCCAATAAGGTCGGGAGACTAGCGGGAGCGAACACCGGGGAGCTGTTTTTT.

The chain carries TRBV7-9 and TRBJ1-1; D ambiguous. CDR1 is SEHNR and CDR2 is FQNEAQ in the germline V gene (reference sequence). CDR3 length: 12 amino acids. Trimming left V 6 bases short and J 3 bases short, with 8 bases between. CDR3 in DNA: TGTGCCAGCAGTATCGGGGACACTGAAGCTTTCTTT. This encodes CASSIGDTEAFF.

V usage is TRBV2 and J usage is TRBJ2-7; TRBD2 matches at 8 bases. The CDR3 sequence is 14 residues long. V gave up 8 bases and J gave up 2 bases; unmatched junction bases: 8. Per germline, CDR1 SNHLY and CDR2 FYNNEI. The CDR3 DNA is TGTGCCAGCGAAAGAACTAGCGGAACCTACGAGCAGTACTTC. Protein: CASERTSGTYEQYF.

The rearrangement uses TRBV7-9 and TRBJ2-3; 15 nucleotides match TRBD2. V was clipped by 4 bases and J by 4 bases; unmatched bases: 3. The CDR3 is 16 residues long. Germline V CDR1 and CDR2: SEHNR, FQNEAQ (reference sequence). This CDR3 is CASSSGLAGGADTQYF. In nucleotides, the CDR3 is TGTGCCAGCAGCTCGGGACTAGCGGGAGGCGCAGATACGCAGTATTTT.

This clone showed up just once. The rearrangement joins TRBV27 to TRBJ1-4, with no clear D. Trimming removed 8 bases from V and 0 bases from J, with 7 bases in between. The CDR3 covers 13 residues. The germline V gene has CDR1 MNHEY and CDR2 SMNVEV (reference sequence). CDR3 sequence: CASSSATNEKLFF. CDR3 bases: TGTGCCAGCTCAAGTGCAACTAATGAAAAACTGTTTTTT.

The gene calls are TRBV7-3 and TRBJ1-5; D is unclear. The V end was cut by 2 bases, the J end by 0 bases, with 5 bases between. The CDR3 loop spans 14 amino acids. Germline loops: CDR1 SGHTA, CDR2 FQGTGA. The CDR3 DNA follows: TGTGCCAGCAGCTTACAGAGTAGCAATCAGCCCCAGCATTTT. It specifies CASSLQSSNQPQHF.

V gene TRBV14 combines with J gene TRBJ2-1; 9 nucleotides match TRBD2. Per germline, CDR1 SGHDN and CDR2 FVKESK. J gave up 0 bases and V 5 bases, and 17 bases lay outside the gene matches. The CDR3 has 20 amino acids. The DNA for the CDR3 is TGTGCCAGCAGCGGACGGGGGGAACTAGCGGGCCTCAGCTCCTACAATGAGCAGTTCTTC. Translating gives CASSGRGELAGLSSYNEQFF.

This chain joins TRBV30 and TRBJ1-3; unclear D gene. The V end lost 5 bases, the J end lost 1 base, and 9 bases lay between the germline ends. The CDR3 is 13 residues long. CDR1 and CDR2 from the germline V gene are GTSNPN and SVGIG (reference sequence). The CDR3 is CAWGRGSGNTIYF. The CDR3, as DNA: TGTGCCTGGGGGCGGGGATCTGGAAACACCATATATTTT. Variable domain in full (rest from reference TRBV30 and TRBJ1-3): SQTIHQWPATLVQPVGSPLSLECTVEGTSNPNLYWYRQAAGRGLQLLFYSVGIGQISSEVPQNLSASRPQDRQFILSSKKLLLSDSGFYLCAWGRGSGNTIYFGEGSWLTVV.

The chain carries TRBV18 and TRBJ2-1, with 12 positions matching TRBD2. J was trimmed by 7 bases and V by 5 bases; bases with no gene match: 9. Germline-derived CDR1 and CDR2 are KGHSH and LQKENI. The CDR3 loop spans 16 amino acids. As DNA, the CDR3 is TGTGCCAGCTCAGAAATACTAGCGGGAGGAGGGAATGAGCAGTTCTTC. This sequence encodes CASSEILAGGGNEQFF.

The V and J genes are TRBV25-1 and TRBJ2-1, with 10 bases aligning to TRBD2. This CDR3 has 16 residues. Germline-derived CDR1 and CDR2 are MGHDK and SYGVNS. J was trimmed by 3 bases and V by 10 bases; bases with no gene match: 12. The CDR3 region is CATNARTSGSYNEQFF. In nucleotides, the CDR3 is TGTGCCACCAACGCCCGGACTAGCGGAAGCTACAATGAGCAGTTCTTC.

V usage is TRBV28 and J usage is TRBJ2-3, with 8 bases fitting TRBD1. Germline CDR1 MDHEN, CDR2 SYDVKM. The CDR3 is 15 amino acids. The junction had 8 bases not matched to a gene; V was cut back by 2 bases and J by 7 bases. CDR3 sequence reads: CASSLNAGGANTQYF. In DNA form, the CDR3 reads TGTGCCAGCAGTTTAAACGCAGGGGGCGCGAATACGCAGTATTTT.

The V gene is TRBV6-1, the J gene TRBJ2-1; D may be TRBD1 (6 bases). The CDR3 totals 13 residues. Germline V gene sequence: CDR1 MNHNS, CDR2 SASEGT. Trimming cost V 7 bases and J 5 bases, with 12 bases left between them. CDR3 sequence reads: CASKQGYDNEQFF. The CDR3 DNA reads TGTGCCAGCAAACAGGGTTATGACAATGAGCAGTTCTTC.